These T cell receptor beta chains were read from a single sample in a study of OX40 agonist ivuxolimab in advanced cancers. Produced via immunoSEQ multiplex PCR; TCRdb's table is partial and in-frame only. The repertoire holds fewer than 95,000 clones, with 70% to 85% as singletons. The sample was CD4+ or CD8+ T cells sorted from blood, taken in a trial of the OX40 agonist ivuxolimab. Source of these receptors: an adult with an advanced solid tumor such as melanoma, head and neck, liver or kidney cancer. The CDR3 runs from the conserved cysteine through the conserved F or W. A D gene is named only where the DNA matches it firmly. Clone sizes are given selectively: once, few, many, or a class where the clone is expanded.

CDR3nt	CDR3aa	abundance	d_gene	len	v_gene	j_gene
TGTGCCAGCCGGGAAAGCCTATATGGCTACACCTTC	CASRESLYGYTF	.	.	12	TRBV28	TRBJ1-2
TGTGCCAGCAGCCGGCGACAGGGCACTGAAGCTTTCTTT	CASSRRQGTEAFF	.	TRBD1	13	TRBV28	TRBJ1-1
TGTGCCAGCAGTAATATAAAGGGCTACACCTTC	CASSNIKGYTF	.	.	11	TRBV28	TRBJ1-2
TGTGCCAGCTCCCGTGGCGGGGGGAAAGAGACCCAGTACTTC	CASSRGGGKETQYF	.	TRBD2	14	TRBV11-3	TRBJ2-5
TGTGCCAGCAGTGCTGGACTAGCGGGAGTTAGGAGGACCGGGGAGCTGTTTTTT	CASSAGLAGVRRTGELFF	.	TRBD2	18	TRBV7-9	TRBJ2-2
TGTGCCAGCAGTCAGAGTATCCTGGAGACCCAGTACTTC	CASSQSILETQYF	.	.	13	TRBV2	TRBJ2-5
TGTGCCAGCAGTGATGCAGGGACACTTCCTAATGAAAAACTGTTTTTT	CASSDAGTLPNEKLFF	.	.	16	TRBV6-1	TRBJ1-4
TGTGCCAGCAGCTCCACTCGGGGGGCGGGCACTGAAGCTTTCTTT	CASSSTRGAGTEAFF	.	.	15	TRBV7-8	TRBJ1-1
TGCAGCGTTGGTCAGGGGGGCAGCACTGAAGCTTTCTTT	CSVGQGGSTEAFF	.	TRBD1	13	TRBV29-1	TRBJ1-1
TGTGCCAGCAGTTTAGTAGCCCTGGGTAGCTATGGCTACACCTTC	CASSLVALGSYGYTF	.	.	15	TRBV28	TRBJ1-2
TGTGCCAGTAGTATCATCGGGACAGGGGACTTTAATGAGCAGTTCTTC	CASSIIGTGDFNEQFF	.	TRBD1	16	TRBV19	TRBJ2-1
TGTGCCAGCAGTTTTAGTAGTCTGGGAACTGAAGCTTTCTTT	CASSFSSLGTEAFF	.	.	14	TRBV6-5	TRBJ1-1
TGTGCCAGCAGTTCGGGGGGGCGGGAGACCCAGTACTTC	CASSSGGRETQYF	once	TRBD2	13	TRBV6-5	TRBJ2-5
TGTGCCAGCAGTTTGCGCAGACCCCTGGACGAGCAGTACTTC	CASSLRRPLDEQYF	.	.	14	TRBV27	TRBJ2-7
TGTGCCACCAGCAAGAAGGTGAATCAGCCCCAGCATTTT	CATSKKVNQPQHF	.	.	13	TRBV15	TRBJ1-5
TGTGCCAGCAGTTTGTTAGCCCAGGGGAAGACTGAAGCTTTCTTT	CASSLLAQGKTEAFF	.	.	15	TRBV28	TRBJ1-1
TGTGCCAGCAGCCCGGGACTTTTCTACGAGCAGTACTTC	CASSPGLFYEQYF	.	.	13	TRBV7-2	TRBJ2-7
TGCAGCGTTGTGGGGGGCGTTCGAGAGACCCAGTACTTC	CSVVGGVRETQYF	few	.	13	TRBV29-1	TRBJ2-5
TGCGCCAGCAGCTTGGCCAAGGTAGCGGGGGTCACAGATACGCAGTATTTT	CASSLAKVAGVTDTQYF	.	TRBD2	17	TRBV5-1	TRBJ2-3
TGTGCCAGCATGGGGGCAGAGACCCAGTACTTC	CASMGAETQYF	.	.	11	TRBV6-5	TRBJ2-5
TGTGCCAGCAGTTTAGCGGGCATCAAAAACATTCAGTACTTC	CASSLAGIKNIQYF	.	.	14	TRBV28	TRBJ2-4
TGCGCCAGCAGCTTGGACCTTAGCGGGAGCTTTAGTGAGCAGTTCTTC	CASSLDLSGSFSEQFF	few	TRBD2	16	TRBV5-1	TRBJ2-1
TGTGCCAGTAGTACGGGACAGGGAAAGGGGAGCAATCAGCCCCAGCATTTT	CASSTGQGKGSNQPQHF	few	TRBD1	17	TRBV19	TRBJ1-5
TGTGCCAGCAGTGAAATAAGTTGGACAGAAGAGACCCAGTACTTC	CASSEISWTEETQYF	.	.	15	TRBV6-1	TRBJ2-5
TGCGCCAGCAGCCGACAGGGGGCTGCTGGAAACACCATATATTTT	CASSRQGAAGNTIYF	.	TRBD1	15	TRBV4-3	TRBJ1-3
TGTGCCAGCAGCTGGGGGCCAGACACTGAAGCTTTCTTT	CASSWGPDTEAFF	.	.	13	TRBV11-1	TRBJ1-1
TGTGCCAGCAGCCAGGGTAGCGGGAGAGGAACGGAGACCCAGTACTTC	CASSQGSGRGTETQYF	.	TRBD2	16	TRBV11-3	TRBJ2-5
TGTGCCAGCAGCTCCATAGCGGGGGTACGGGAGACCCAGTACTTC	CASSSIAGVRETQYF	.	TRBD2	15	TRBV11-2	TRBJ2-5
TGTGCCAGTAGTATACGGGAGACTGAAGCTTTCTTT	CASSIRETEAFF	.	.	12	TRBV19	TRBJ1-1
TGTGCCAGCAGCTTCAGGGAATTGAAAGAGACCCAGTACTTC	CASSFRELKETQYF	once	.	14	TRBV7-9	TRBJ2-5
TGTGCCAGCAGCTTAGAAAGGGGTTACGAGCAGTACTTC	CASSLERGYEQYF	once	.	13	TRBV11-1	TRBJ2-7
TGTGCCAGCAGCTTGATTGGCAACTCTGGAAACACCATATATTTT	CASSLIGNSGNTIYF	.	.	15	TRBV5-5	TRBJ1-3
TGTGCCAGCAGCGGACTAGAAGAGTTGGCCGGGGAGCTGTTTTTT	CASSGLEELAGELFF	.	.	15	TRBV9	TRBJ2-2
TGTGCCAGCTCACCGTACCAAGAGACCCAGTACTTC	CASSPYQETQYF	.	.	12	TRBV18	TRBJ2-5
TGCGCCAGCAGCGGCAGGGCTGGGAACACTGAAGCTTTCTTT	CASSGRAGNTEAFF	once	.	14	TRBV10-1	TRBJ1-1
TGTGCCAGCAGCTTAGGAGCTGGATACAATGAGCAGTTCTTC	CASSLGAGYNEQFF	.	.	14	TRBV7-9	TRBJ2-1
TGTGCCAGCTCACCGCAGGGACGGTCGAACACTGAAGCTTTCTTT	CASSPQGRSNTEAFF	once	.	15	TRBV18	TRBJ1-1
TGTGCCAGCAGCTCGGGACATTTGAGCACAGATACGCAGTATTTT	CASSSGHLSTDTQYF	.	.	15	TRBV11-2	TRBJ2-3
TGTGCCAGCAGCTTGCAAGCGGGATCTGGAAACACCATATATTTT	CASSLQAGSGNTIYF	.	.	15	TRBV5-6	TRBJ1-3
TGTGCCAGCAGCCAACGTAGCGGGGGGCGCACAGATACGCAGTATTTT	CASSQRSGGRTDTQYF	once	TRBD2	16	TRBV14	TRBJ2-3
TGTGCCAGCAGTTATGGCAGGGGGACTGGGGCCAACGTCCTGACTTTC	CASSYGRGTGANVLTF	.	TRBD1	16	TRBV2	TRBJ2-6